This T cell receptor beta chain derives from a study of blood T cells in healthy people across ages. The wider study: About one barcoded beta molecule per two T cells was the capture yield of template switching.

Then a second PCR, running about 7 to 11 cycles, was carried out with a sample-barcoded 5' primer and a J-beta primer mix. TCRdb redid the calling of the 5' RACE reads with MiXCR, one entry per CDR3 protein. The data contain 720,000 or so distinct CDR3 sequences, around 38% of them singletons. CDR1 is KGHDR, CDR2 SFDVKD, per germline. Deletions cut 6 bases from V and 5 bases from J, with 10 bases between. The CDR3 runs 13 residues. The TCR comes from a man older than 75 in good health. This sequence joins TRBV24-1 and TRBJ2-1; possibly TRBD1 for D (5 bases). Sequenced: blood. DNA for the CDR3: TGTGCCACCAGTCCTCAGGGCGACAATGAGCAGTTCTTC. Residues: CATSPQGDNEQFF.